This TCR beta chain was documented in a study of blood T cell repertoires in COVID-19. Study details: PBMCs, B-cell-depleted T cells, or T cells were the source of the cDNA or gDNA that made up the material.

Authors' methods: Reference gene primers were amplified, and this amplification served to estimate nucleated cell counts. TCRdb's copy holds only in-frame clones and misses some; the assay was immunoSEQ multiplex PCR. That table is the source of V, J and clone size, and D and trimming were worked out from the DNA. Among about 310,000 clones listed, roughly 87% were seen once. Sequencing was carried out using peripheral blood. This TCR derives from a man younger than 35 with active or convalescent COVID-19.

Here the CDR3 reads CASSPVGDEQFF. In DNA form, the CDR3 reads TGCGCCAGCAGCCCAGTCGGGGATGAGCAGTTCTTC. The chain combines TRBV5-1 with TRBJ2-1; weak D call: TRBD2 (5 bases). With 4 bases removed from V and 8 bases from J, the gap between germline ends came to 10 bases. The CDR3 length is 12 residues. Germline-derived CDR1 and CDR2 are SGHRS and YFSETQ.